Sequencing of this TCR beta chain was carried out in a study of PD-1 blockade in mismatch repair-deficient tumors. In this sample, this clone turned up once. Its specificity is not known. Produced via immunoSEQ multiplex PCR; TCRdb's table is partial and in-frame only. The table shows approximately 60,000 clones, with 70% to 90% occurring only once. Study-wide findings and caveats: Rapid post-treatment expansion, then contraction, generally preceding radiologic response, marked tumor-resident clones.

Mismatch repair deficiency was confirmed in all patients, by PCR or immunohistochemistry. TCR sequencing covered a few patients who responded to pembrolizumab. CDR1 is KGHSH, CDR2 LQKENI, per germline. There are 12 residues in the CDR3. The ends were cut back, 3 bases at V and 7 bases at J, with 6 bases in the middle. The genes are TRBV18 and TRBJ2-2; the D is unclear. The sequence came from an adult with mismatch repair-deficient cancer. The specimen comprised peripheral blood, sampled 52 weeks after starting pembrolizumab. CDR3 nucleotides: TGTGCCAGCTCACCCTCGATCGGGGAGCTGTTTTTT. It specifies CASSPSIGELFF.